The clone carrying this T cell receptor beta chain was detected once. Its antigen is not known. The entry originates in a study of glioma-infiltrating T cells. Study context: Around 1 million peripheral T cells were targeted at 4.5- to 10-fold coverage.

V shed 5 bases, J shed 4 bases, and the junction held 10 bases outside the gene matches. The CDR3 runs to 16 residues. Looked up from germline, CDR1 is MNHEY and CDR2 is SVGAGI. General study findings and limits: Gliomas, especially low-grade, showed above-expected tissue-blood divergence; non-neoplastic patients showed below.

The iRepertoire nested amplicon-rescue multiplex PCR amplified TCR alpha and beta CDR3s from RNA. A single record per CDR3 protein comes from TCRdb applying MiXCR to the multiplex PCR reads. The sample lists around 350,000 distinct CDR3 sequences, approximately 42% seen once, with around 13% in the top ten. This chain uses TRBV6-5 with TRBJ1-2, with TRBD1 identical over 10 bases. This receptor was identified in a human donor with low-grade glioma or glioblastoma, undergoing nonglioma brain surgery, or in good health (not recorded which). Material for sequencing was glioma tissue, nonneoplastic brain tissue, or PBMCs (not recorded which). CDR3 nucleotide sequence: TGTGCCAGCAGTACTCCGGACAGGGGGAAAGGCTATGGCTACACCTTC. It specifies CASSTPDRGKGYGYTF.